This T cell receptor (beta chain) was profiled in a study of blood T cell repertoires in COVID-19. Study background: Collection of acute and convalescent COVID-19 samples took place in the United States, Italy and Spain. PBMCs, B-cell-depleted T cells, or T cells were the source of the cDNA or gDNA that made up the material.

Original analysis: Using reference gene primer amplification, nucleated cell counts were estimated. Here immunoSEQ multiplex PCR was the method, and the copy in TCRdb shows in-frame clones only, minus some. V and J calls and clone size are as listed in that table; D and trimming were resolved from the DNA. This sample has some 140,000 clones, with around 83% found just once. Germline V gene lookup returns CDR1 SGHTA and CDR2 FQGTGA. The CDR3 covers 15 residues. The V segment lost 4 bases and the J segment 5 bases; nucleotides outside the gene matches: 8. The rearrangement joins TRBV7-3 to TRBJ2-5; 9 bases match TRBD1. Sequences were obtained from peripheral blood. This sequence was found in a woman aged 60-75 years with COVID-19, enrolled during active disease. Written as DNA, the CDR3 is TGTGCCAGCAGCTCGAAAGGGACAGGGATGGAGACCCAGTACTTC. Residues: CASSSKGTGMETQYF.